This T cell receptor (beta chain) was sequenced in a study of cytomegalovirus exposure and HLA in healthy donors. Points from the study as a whole: The authors reported that TCR beta sequences could predict HLA-A and HLA-B alleles. These predictions were accurate for most subjects in the first cohort. Most TCR beta V segments were productive about 87% or about 30% of the time in an earlier analysis.

The PCR contained 60 Vbeta and 13 Jbeta primers. Generated by immunoSEQ multiplex PCR, the TCRdb table keeps only in-frame clones and is missing some. Among some 150,000 clones listed, under 85% were seen once. This CDR3 region has 13 residues. CDR1 and CDR2 from the germline V gene are SNHLY and FYNNEI. V lost 5 bases to trimming and J lost 4 bases, with 11 bases between them. With regard to this clone: No antigen is known for it.

The sample comprised PBMCs. V and J are TRBV2 and TRBJ2-5, with D possibly being TRBD1 (6 bases). This TCR was recovered from a woman aged 25 to 39 in good health and CMV-seronegative. The CDR3 sequence: CASSLTGRETQYF. Here the CDR3 DNA reads TGTGCCAGCAGTTTAACAGGGAGAGAGACCCAGTACTTC. The whole variable domain, filled in from reference TRBV2 and TRBJ2-5, reads EPEVTQTPSHQVTQMGQEVILRCVPISNHLYFYWYRQILGQKVEFLVSFYNNEISEKSEIFDDQFSVERPDGSNFTLKIRSTKLEDSAMYFCASSLTGRETQYFGPGTRLLVL.